This T cell receptor beta chain was sequenced for a study of T cell responses to AZD1222 COVID-19 vaccine. This clone has more than one count but fewer than ten. What it binds is not known. Findings and limits, study-wide: Increases in Spike-specific TCR breadth and depth were seen after two AZD1222 doses.

Profiled with immunoSEQ multiplex PCR; TCRdb holds only in-frame clones, not every one. Among about 110,000 clones listed, about 89% were seen once. Germline CDR1 is KGHSH and CDR2 is LQKENI. After removal of 3 bases from V and 0 bases from J, the junction contained 8 bases not matched to a gene. This CDR3 contains 17 residues. The chain recombines TRBV18 with TRBJ2-1; TRBD1 agrees at 7 bases. The material sequenced was peripheral blood, taken on day 0 of AZD1222 vaccination. The TCR sequence derives from an adult in good health. CDR3 sequence: CASSPRDSDSSYNEQFF. In nucleotides, the CDR3 is TGTGCCAGCTCACCTAGGGACAGTGACAGCTCCTACAATGAGCAGTTCTTC. The whole variable domain, filled in from reference TRBV18 and TRBJ2-1, reads NAGVMQNPRHLVRRRGQEARLRCSPMKGHSHVYWYRQLPEEGLKFMVYLQKENIIDESGMPKERFSAEFPKEGPSILRIQQVVRGDSAAYFCASSPRDSDSSYNEQFFGPGTRLTVL.